This T cell receptor beta chain was profiled in a study of graft-versus-host responses after intestinal transplantation. Germline CDR1 SGHRS, CDR2 YFSETQ. The V and J ends lost 6 bases and 0 bases, in that order; junction bases with no gene match: 8. This CDR3 is 16 amino acids long. On this clone itself: Its antigen is currently unknown.

Generated by immunoSEQ multiplex PCR, the TCRdb table keeps only in-frame clones and is missing some. The sample lists 130,000 to 150,000 clones, about nine tenths occurring once. The TCR was taken from a human donor who received an intestinal transplant. The chain uses TRBV5-1 and TRBJ1-1; TRBD1 aligns across 10 bases. The sample in question was unstimulated CD4+ T cells sorted from spleen or lymph node cells, obtained before intestinal transplant. The CDR3: CASKGGQGSMNTEAFF. The CDR3 DNA is TGCGCCAGCAAGGGGGGACAGGGGTCCATGAACACTGAAGCTTTCTTT.